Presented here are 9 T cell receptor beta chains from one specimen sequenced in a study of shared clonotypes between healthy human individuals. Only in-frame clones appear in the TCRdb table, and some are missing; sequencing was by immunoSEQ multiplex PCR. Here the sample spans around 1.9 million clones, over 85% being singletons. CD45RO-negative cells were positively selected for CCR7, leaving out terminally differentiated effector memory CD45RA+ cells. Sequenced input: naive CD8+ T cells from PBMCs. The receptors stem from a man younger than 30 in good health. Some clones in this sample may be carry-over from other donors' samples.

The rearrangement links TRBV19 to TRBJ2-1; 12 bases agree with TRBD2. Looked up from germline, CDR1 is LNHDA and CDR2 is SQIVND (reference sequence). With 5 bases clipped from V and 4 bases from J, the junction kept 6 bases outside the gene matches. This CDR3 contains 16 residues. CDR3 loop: CASSDLAGGGYNEQFF. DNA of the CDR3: TGTGCCAGTAGTGACCTAGCGGGAGGGGGTTACAATGAGCAGTTCTTC.

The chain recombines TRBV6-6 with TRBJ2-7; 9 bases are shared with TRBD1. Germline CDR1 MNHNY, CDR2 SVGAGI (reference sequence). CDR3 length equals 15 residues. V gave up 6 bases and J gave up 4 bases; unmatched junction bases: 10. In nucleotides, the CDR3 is TGTGCCAGCAGCCCCGGGACAGGGCGAGGGTACGAGCAGTACTTC. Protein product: CASSPGTGRGYEQYF.

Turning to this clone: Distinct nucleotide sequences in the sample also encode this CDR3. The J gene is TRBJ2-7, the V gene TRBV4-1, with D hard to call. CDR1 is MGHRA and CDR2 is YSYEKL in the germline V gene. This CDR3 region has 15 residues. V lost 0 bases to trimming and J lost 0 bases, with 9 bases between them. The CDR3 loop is CASSQDRGSSYEQYF. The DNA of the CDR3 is TGCGCCAGCAGCCAAGATCGCGGAAGCTCCTACGAGCAGTACTTC.

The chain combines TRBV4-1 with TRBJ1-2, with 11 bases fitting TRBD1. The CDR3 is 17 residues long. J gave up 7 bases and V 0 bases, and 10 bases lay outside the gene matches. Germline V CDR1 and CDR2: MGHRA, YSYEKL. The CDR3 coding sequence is TGCGCCAGCAGCCAAGATATACGCCGGACAGGGGGCCCTGGCTACACCTTC. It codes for CASSQDIRRTGGPGYTF.

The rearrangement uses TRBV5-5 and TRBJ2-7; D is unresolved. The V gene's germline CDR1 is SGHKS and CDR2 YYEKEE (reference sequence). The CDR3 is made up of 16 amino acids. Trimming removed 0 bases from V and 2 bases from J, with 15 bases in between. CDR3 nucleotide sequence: TGTGCCAGCAGCTTGGCCGGGTGGGAACTCACCTACGAGCAGTACTTC. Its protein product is CASSLAGWELTYEQYF.

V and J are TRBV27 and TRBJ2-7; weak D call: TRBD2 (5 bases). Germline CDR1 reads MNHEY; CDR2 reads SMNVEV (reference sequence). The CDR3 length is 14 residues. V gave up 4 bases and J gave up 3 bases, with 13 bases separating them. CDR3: CASSSDAGGYEQYF. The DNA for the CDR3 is TGTGCCAGCAGTTCCGACGCTGGAGGCTACGAGCAGTACTTC.

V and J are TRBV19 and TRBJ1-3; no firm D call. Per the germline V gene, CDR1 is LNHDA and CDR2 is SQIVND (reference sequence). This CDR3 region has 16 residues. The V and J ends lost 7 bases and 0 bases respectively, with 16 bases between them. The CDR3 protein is CASNPSTQPSGNTIYF. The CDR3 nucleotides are TGTGCCAGTAACCCAAGTACCCAGCCCTCTGGAAACACCATATATTTT.

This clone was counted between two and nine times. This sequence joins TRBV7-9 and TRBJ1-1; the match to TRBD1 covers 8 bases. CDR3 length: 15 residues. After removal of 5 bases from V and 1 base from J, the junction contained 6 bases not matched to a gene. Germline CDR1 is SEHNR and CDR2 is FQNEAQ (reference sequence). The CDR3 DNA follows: TGTGCCAGCAGCAGCCGGACAGGGACGAACACTGAAGCTTTCTTT. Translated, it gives CASSSRTGTNTEAFF.

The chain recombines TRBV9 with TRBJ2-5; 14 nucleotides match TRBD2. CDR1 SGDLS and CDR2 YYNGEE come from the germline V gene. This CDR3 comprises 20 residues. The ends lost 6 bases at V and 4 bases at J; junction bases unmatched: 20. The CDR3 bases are TGTGCCAGCACCCCTTCGGGACTAGCGGGAGCGCCGGTTGGTTCAGAGACCCAGTACTTC. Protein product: CASTPSGLAGAPVGSETQYF.